This T cell receptor (beta chain) was identified in a study of tumor-infiltrating lymphocytes in localized non-small cell lung cancer. Study overall: Each patient gave resected tumor and non-adjacent uninvolved lung tissue. Study-level points and caveats: No T-cell fraction difference was seen between IM1 and IM2 tumors. TCR sequencing covered a subset of patients with enough tissue. Each assay used a separate piece of the same tissue.

The CDR3 contains 12 residues. Trimming removed 8 bases from V and 6 bases from J, with 12 bases in between. Germline V gene data show CDR1 as MDHEN and CDR2 as SYDVKM. About this clone itself: Its antigen is undetermined.

TCRdb's copy holds only in-frame clones and misses some; the assay was immunoSEQ multiplex PCR. The sample holds approximately 10,000 clones; 55% to 75% are singletons and the top ten take roughly a tenth. Material: uninvolved lung tissue not adjacent to the tumor. V gene TRBV28 combines with J gene TRBJ2-3, with D tentatively TRBD2 (6 bases). The receptor was derived from a human donor with non-small cell lung cancer. The DNA of the CDR3 is TGTGCCAGCTGTGGGGGGTTCGATACGCAGTATTTT. Translating gives CASCGGFDTQYF.